This T cell receptor (beta chain) was identified during a study of vaccination and CD4 T cells after COVID-19. Treatment of the sample: approximately nine-day PBMC culture with coronavirus spike peptide pools or control peptides (ViraFEST assay). CD4+ T-cell collection from the unexposed donor predated the COVID-19 pandemic (2011-2018). Once obtained from cultured CD4+ T cells, the DNA was sequenced using the Oncomine TCR Beta short-read assay. One entry per CDR3 protein, called by TCRdb with MiXCR from the PCR reads. The sample includes more than 4,000 distinct CDR3 sequences, roughly 40% of them seen just once. Germline loops: CDR1 SNHLY, CDR2 FYNNEI. The CDR3 consists of 14 residues. V lost 2 bases and J lost 8, with 13 bases in between. This clonotype is medium-sized by share. Its antigen is not known.

The sequenced sample was CD4+ T cells from blood, cultured in vitro. This chain links TRBV2 with TRBJ1-5; D is perhaps TRBD1 (5 bases). The receptor comes from a human donor in good health. The CDR3 loop is CASSESGRVKPQHF. The CDR3 bases are TGTGCCAGCAGTGAATCGGGGCGGGTAAAGCCCCAGCATTTT. Together with reference TRBV2 and TRBJ1-5, the CDR3 gives the full variable domain: EPEVTQTPSHQVTQMGQEVILRCVPISNHLYFYWYRQILGQKVEFLVSFYNNEISEKSEIFDDQFSVERPDGSNFTLKIRSTKLEDSAMYFCASSESGRVKPQHFGDGTRLSIL.